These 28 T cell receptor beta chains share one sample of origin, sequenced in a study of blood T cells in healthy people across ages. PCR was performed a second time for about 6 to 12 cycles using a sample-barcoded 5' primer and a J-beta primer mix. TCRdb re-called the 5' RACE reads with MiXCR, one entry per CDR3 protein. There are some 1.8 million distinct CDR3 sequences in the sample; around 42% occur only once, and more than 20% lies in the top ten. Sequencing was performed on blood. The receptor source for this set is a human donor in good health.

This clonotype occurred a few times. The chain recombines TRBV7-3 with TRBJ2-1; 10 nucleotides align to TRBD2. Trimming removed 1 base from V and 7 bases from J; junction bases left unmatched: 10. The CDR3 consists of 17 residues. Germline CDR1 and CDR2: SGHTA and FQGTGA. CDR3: CASSLRPPSGGANEQFF. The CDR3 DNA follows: TGTGCCAGCAGCTTAAGGCCCCCCAGCGGGGGGGCAAATGAGCAGTTCTTC.

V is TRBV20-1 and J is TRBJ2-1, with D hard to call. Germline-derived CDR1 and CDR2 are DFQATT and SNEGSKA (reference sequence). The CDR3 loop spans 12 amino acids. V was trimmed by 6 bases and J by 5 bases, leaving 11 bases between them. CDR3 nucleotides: TGCAGTGCCCAGGACGATAACAATGAGCAGTTCTTC. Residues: CSAQDDNNEQFF.

CDR3 sequence: CASSGPGQGSIYEQYF. The CDR3, as DNA: TGTGCCAGCAGCGGGCCCGGGCAGGGCTCTATCTACGAGCAGTACTTC. The chain is built from TRBV5-6 and TRBJ2-4; weak D call: TRBD1 (5 bases). The J call may be in error: the DNA end matches TRBJ2-7 better. The CDR3 contains 16 residues. CDR1 is SGHDT and CDR2 is YYEEEE in the germline V gene.

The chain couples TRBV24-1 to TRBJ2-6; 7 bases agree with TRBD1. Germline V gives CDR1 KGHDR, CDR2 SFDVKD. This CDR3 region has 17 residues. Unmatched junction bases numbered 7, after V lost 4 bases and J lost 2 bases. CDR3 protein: CATSDTRTGAGANVLTF. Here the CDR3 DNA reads TGTGCCACCAGTGACACTCGGACAGGCGCTGGGGCCAACGTCCTGACTTTC.

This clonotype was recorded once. The CDR3 here is CASSLEGDYSNQPQHF. CDR3 coding DNA: TGTGCCAGCAGCTTAGAAGGCGATTATAGCAATCAGCCCCAGCATTTT. This chain connects TRBV7-9 to TRBJ1-5; no clear D. The CDR3 extends over 16 amino acids. Germline-derived CDR1 and CDR2 are SEHNR and FQNEAQ (reference sequence). The V and J ends lost 1 base and 0 bases respectively, with 10 bases between them. The full variable domain, completed using reference TRBV7-9 and TRBJ1-5, is DTGVSQNPRHKITKRGQNVTFRCDPISEHNRLYWYRQTLGQGPEFLTYFQNEAQLEKSRLLSDRFSAERPKGSFSTLEIQRTEQGDSAMYLCASSLEGDYSNQPQHFGDGTRLSIL.

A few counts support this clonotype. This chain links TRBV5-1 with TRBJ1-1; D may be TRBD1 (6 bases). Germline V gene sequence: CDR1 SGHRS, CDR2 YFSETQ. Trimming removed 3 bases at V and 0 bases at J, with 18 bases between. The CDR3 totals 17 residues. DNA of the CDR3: TGCGCCAGCAGCTCGATTTACAGGGTATCGATGAACACTGAAGCTTTCTTT. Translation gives CASSSIYRVSMNTEAFF.

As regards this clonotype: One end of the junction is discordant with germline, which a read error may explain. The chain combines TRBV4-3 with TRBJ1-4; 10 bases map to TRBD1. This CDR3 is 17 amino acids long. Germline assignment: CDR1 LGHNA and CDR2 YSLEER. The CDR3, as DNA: TGCGCCGGCAGCCAAGAAATCACCGGGACAGGGGACGAAAAACTGTTTTTT. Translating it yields CAGSQEITGTGDEKLFF.

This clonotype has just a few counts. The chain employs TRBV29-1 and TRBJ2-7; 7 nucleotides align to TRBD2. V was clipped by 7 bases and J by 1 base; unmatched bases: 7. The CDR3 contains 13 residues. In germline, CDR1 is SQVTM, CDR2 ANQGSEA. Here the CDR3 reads CSAWGGKSYEQYF. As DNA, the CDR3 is TGCAGCGCCTGGGGAGGGAAATCCTACGAGCAGTACTTC.

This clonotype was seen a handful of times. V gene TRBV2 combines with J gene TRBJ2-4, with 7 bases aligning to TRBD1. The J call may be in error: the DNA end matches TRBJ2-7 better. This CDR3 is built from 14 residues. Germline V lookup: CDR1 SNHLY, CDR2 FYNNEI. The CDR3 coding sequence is TGTGCCAGCAGTCCACAGGGGAAGGACTACGAGCAGTACTTC. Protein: CASSPQGKDYEQYF.

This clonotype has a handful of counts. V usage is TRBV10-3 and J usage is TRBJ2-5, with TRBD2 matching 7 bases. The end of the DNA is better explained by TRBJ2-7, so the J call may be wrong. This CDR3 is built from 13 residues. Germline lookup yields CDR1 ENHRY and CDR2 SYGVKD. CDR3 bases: TGTGCCATCAGAGGGAGGGCGGATTCCGAGCAGTACTTC. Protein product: CAIRGRADSEQYF.

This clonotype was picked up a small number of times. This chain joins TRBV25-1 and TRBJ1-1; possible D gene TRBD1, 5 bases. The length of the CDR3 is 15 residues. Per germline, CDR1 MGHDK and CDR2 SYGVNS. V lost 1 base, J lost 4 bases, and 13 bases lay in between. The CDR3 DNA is TGTGCCAGCAGTGAATGGGGGGATGGGACCACTGAAGCTTTCTTT. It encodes CASSEWGDGTTEAFF.

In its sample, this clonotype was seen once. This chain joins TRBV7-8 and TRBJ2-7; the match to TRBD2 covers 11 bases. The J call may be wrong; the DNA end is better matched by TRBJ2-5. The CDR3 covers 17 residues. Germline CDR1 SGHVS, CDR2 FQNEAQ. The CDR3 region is CASSPDTLAGEEKTQYF. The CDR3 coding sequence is TGTGCCAGCAGCCCCGATACACTAGCGGGGGAGGAAAAGACCCAGTACTTC.

CDR3 in DNA: TGTGCCAGCAGCGCACGGACAGTGGCCAATGGCTACACCTTC. Translating gives CASSARTVANGYTF. The genes are TRBV3-1 and TRBJ1-2, with D possibly matching TRBD1 (6 bases). Trimming took off 5 bases at V and 6 bases at J, with 16 bases between the two ends. The CDR3 covers 14 residues. Germline V CDR1 and CDR2: LGHDT, YNNKEL (reference sequence). Variable domain in full (rest from reference TRBV3-1 and TRBJ1-2): DTAVSQTPKYLVTQMGNDKSIKCEQNLGHDTMYWYKQDSKKFLKIMFSYNNKELIINETVPNRFSPKSPDKAHLNLHINSLELGDSAVYFCASSARTVANGYTFGSGTRLTVV.

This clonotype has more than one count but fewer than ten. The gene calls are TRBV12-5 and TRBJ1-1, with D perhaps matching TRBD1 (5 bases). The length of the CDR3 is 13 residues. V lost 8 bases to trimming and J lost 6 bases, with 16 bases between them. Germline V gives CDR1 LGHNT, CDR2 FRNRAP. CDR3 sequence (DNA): TGTGCTAGTCGGGTGAGACGGGACGCTGAAGCTTTCTTT. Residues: CASRVRRDAEAFF.

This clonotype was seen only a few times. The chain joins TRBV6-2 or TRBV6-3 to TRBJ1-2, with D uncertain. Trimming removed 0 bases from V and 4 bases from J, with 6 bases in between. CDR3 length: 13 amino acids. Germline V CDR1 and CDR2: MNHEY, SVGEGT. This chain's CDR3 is CASSYSGRYGYTF. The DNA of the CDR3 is TGTGCCAGCAGTTACTCGGGCCGCTATGGCTACACCTTC.

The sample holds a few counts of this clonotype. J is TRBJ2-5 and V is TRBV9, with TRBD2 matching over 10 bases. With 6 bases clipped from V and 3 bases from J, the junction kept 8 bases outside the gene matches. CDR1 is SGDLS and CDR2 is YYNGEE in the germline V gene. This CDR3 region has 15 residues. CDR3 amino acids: CASTPTSGREETQYF. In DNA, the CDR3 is TGTGCCAGCACCCCGACTAGCGGGCGTGAAGAGACCCAGTACTTC.

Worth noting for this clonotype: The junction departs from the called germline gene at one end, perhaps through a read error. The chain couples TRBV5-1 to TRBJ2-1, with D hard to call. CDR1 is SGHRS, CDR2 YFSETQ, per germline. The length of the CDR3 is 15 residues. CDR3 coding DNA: TGCGTCAGCAGCTCCGAAGTGAGCTCCTACAATGAGCAGTTCTTC. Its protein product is CVSSSEVSSYNEQFF.

The DNA for the CDR3 is TGCGCCAGCAGCCAAGAATTTTTAGCGGGGGGCTACAATGAGCAGTTCTTC. Translation: CASSQEFLAGGYNEQFF. The rearrangement links TRBV4-1 to TRBJ2-1; the match to TRBD2 covers 10 bases. This CDR3 has 17 amino acids. V lost 0 bases and J lost 3; bases outside the gene matches: 5. Germline CDR1 and CDR2: MGHRA and YSYEKL.

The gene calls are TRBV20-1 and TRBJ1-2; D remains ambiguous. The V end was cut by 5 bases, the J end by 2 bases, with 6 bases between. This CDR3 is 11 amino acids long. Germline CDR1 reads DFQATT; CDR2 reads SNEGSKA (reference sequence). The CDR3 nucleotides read TGCAGTGCTTTAGGGAACTATGGCTACACCTTC. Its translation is CSALGNYGYTF.

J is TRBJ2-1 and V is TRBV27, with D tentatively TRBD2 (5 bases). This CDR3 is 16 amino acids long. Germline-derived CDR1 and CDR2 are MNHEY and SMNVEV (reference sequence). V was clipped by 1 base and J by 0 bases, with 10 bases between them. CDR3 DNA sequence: TGTGCCAGCAGTTTATATCGGGGAATCTCCTACAATGAGCAGTTCTTC. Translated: CASSLYRGISYNEQFF.

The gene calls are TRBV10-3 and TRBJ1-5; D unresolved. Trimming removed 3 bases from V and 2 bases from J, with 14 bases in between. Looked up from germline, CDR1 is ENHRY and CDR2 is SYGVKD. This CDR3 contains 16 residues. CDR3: CAISDLSREGNQPQHF. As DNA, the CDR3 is TGTGCCATCAGTGACTTGTCACGGGAGGGCAATCAGCCCCAGCATTTT.

As DNA, the CDR3 is TGCAGCGTTGAAGAAAAGGGGATTGAAGAGACCCAGTACTTC. It encodes CSVEEKGIEETQYF. V gene TRBV29-1 combines with J gene TRBJ2-5, with D tentatively TRBD1 (5 bases). The CDR3 is 14 residues long. Germline assignment: CDR1 SQVTM and CDR2 ANQGSEA. V gave up 0 bases and J gave up 3 bases, with 11 bases separating them.

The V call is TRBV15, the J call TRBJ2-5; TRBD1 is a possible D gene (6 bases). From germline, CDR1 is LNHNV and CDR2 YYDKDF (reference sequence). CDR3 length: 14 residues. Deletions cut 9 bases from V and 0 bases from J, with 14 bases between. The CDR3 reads CATRQGSNQETQYF. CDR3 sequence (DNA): TGTGCCACGCGTCAGGGGTCCAACCAAGAGACCCAGTACTTC. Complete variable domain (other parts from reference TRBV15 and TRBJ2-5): DAMVIQNPRYQVTQFGKPVTLSCSQTLNHNVMYWYQQKSSQAPKLLFHYYDKDFNNEADTPDNFQSRRPNTSFCFLDIRSPGLGDTAMYLCATRQGSNQETQYFGPGTRLLVL.

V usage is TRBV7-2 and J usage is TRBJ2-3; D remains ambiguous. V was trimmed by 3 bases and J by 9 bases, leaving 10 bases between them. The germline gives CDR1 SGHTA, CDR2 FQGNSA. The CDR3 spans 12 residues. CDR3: CASSLTVTTQYF. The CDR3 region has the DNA TGTGCCAGCAGCTTGACTGTGACGACGCAGTATTTT. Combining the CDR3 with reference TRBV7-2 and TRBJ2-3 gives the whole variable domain GAGVSQSPSNKVTEKGKDVELRCDPISGHTALYWYRQSLGQGLEFLIYFQGNSAPDKSGLPSDRFSAERTGGSVSTLTIQRTQQEDSAVYLCASSLTVTTQYFGPGTRLTVL.

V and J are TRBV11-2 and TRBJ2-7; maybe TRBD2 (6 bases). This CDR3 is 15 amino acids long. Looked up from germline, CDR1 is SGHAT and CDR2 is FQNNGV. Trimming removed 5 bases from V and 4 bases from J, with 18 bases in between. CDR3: CASSLRPDGRYEQYF. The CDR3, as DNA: TGTGCCAGCAGCCTACGCCCGGACGGGAGATACGAGCAGTACTTC.

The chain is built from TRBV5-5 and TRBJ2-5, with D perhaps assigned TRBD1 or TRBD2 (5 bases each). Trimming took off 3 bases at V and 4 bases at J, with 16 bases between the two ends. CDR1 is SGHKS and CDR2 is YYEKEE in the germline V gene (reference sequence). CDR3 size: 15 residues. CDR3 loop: CASSWGTEVRETQYF. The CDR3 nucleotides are TGTGCCAGCAGCTGGGGGACCGAGGTTAGAGAGACCCAGTACTTC.

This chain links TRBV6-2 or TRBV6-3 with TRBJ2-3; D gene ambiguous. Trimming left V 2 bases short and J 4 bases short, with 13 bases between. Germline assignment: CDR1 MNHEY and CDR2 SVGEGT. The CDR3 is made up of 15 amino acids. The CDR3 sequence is CASSYSGQDPDTQYF. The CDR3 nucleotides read TGTGCCAGCAGTTACAGTGGGCAGGACCCAGATACGCAGTATTTT.

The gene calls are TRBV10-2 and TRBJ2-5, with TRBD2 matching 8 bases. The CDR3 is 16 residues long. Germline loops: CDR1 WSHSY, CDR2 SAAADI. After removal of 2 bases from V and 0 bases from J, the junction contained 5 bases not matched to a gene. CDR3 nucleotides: TGCGCCAGCAGTGAGCCCCAGCGGGGGTACCAAGAGACCCAGTACTTC. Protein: CASSEPQRGYQETQYF.